These T cell receptor beta chains were read from a single sample in a study of Ad26.COV2.S vaccination and SARS-CoV-2 variants. Clones were sequenced by immunoSEQ multiplex PCR, and TCRdb holds only the in-frame ones, with some missing. The profile shows about 480,000 clones, around 85% of them singletons. The sample here was peripheral blood, taken in a trial of Ad26.COV2.S vaccine versus placebo. The source is a person aged 18 to 59 who received the Ad26.COV2.S COVID-19 vaccine or a placebo. The CDR3 runs from the conserved cysteine through the conserved F or W. The D gene is left open where the match is weak. Clone size appears in some rows only: once, few, many, or a class for an expanded clone.

clone_size j_call d_call v_call cdr3_aa cdr3_nt
. TRBJ2-3 . TRBV18 CASSPERADTQYF TGTGCCAGCTCACCGGAGAGGGCAGATACGCAGTATTTT
. TRBJ2-5 TRBD1 TRBV15 CATRTWTGEETQYF TGTGCCACCAGGACGTGGACAGGGGAAGAGACCCAGTACTTC
. TRBJ2-5 . TRBV20-1 CSGTSQETQYF TGCAGTGGGACTTCACAAGAGACCCAGTACTTC
. TRBJ2-7 . TRBV7-2 CASSQRAGWTSYEQYF TGTGCCAGCTCCCAGCGTGCAGGCTGGACCTCCTACGAGCAGTACTTC
. TRBJ2-1 . TRBV14 CASSQEGSRLQFF TGTGCCAGCAGCCAAGAGGGCTCGCGCCTACAGTTCTTC
few TRBJ1-4 . TRBV2 CASSGPKLFF TGTGCCAGCAGTGGACCAAAACTGTTTTTT
once TRBJ1-2 . TRBV21-1 CASSKGGSEGANYGYTF TGTGCCAGCAGCAAAGGGGGCAGTGAGGGCGCTAACTATGGCTACACCTTC
. TRBJ1-5 . TRBV28 CASSFGGDQPQHF TGTGCCAGCAGTTTTGGTGGCGATCAGCCCCAGCATTTT
. TRBJ2-7 . TRBV30 CAWSSDGLSYEQYF TGTGCCTGGAGTTCGGACGGACTCTCGTACGAGCAGTACTTC
. TRBJ2-7 . TRBV11-2 CASSQGRETRGGEQYF TGTGCCAGCAGCCAGGGGCGGGAGACCAGGGGGGGCGAGCAGTACTTC
. TRBJ2-1 TRBD2 TRBV29-1 CSVEPTSGTYNEQFF TGCAGCGTTGAACCGACTAGCGGGACGTACAATGAGCAGTTCTTC
. TRBJ2-2 . TRBV28 CASRSPASNTGELFF TGTGCCAGCCGGTCACCGGCCAGTAACACCGGGGAGCTGTTTTTT
. TRBJ2-1 . TRBV28 CASSPERDEQFF TGTGCCAGCAGTCCAGAGCGGGATGAGCAGTTCTTC
. TRBJ1-3 . TRBV5-1 CASSLVGAGNTIYF TGCGCCAGCAGCTTGGTAGGGGCTGGAAACACCATATATTTT
. TRBJ2-7 . TRBV9 CASSAKLAAGSSYEQYF TGTGCCAGCAGCGCAAAATTAGCGGCGGGATCCTCCTACGAGCAGTACTTC
. TRBJ2-3 TRBD2 TRBV5-1 CASSTPAGGTDTQYF TGCGCCAGCAGCACGCCCGCGGGGGGAACAGATACGCAGTATTTT
. TRBJ1-2 . TRBV5-6 CASRYAGVTNYGYTF TGTGCCAGCAGATACGCAGGGGTTACTAACTATGGCTACACCTTC
. TRBJ2-5 TRBD2 TRBV5-4 CASSLVGLAGGTQYF TGTGCCAGCAGCTTGGTTGGGCTAGCGGGCGGGACCCAGTACTTC
once TRBJ2-2 TRBD2 TRBV7-2 CASSLRLAGVSGELFF TGTGCCAGCAGCTTAAGACTAGCGGGAGTATCCGGGGAGCTGTTTTTT
. TRBJ1-5 . TRBV27 CASSFSWEGQPQHF TGTGCCAGCAGTTTCTCGTGGGAAGGTCAGCCCCAGCATTTT
. TRBJ1-2 TRBD1 TRBV5-4 CASSRGQGASTYGYTF TGTGCCAGCAGCCGGGGGCAGGGGGCGTCAACGTATGGCTACACCTTC
once TRBJ1-3 TRBD1 TRBV7-2 CASRNTGGSGNTIYF TGTGCCAGCAGAAATACAGGGGGCTCTGGAAACACCATATATTTT
. TRBJ2-2 . TRBV5-1 CASSSEGGLGELFF TGCGCCAGCAGCTCGGAAGGGGGTTTGGGGGAGCTGTTTTTT
once TRBJ1-1 . TRBV14 CASSQGGSNTEAFF TGTGCCAGCAGCCAGGGAGGGAGTAACACTGAAGCTTTCTTT
. TRBJ1-2 . TRBV6-6 CASSYPGYGYTF TGTGCCAGCAGTTACCCGGGTTATGGCTACACCTTC
few TRBJ2-3 . TRBV4-2 CASSQQEGATSDTQYF TGTGCCAGCAGCCAGCAGGAGGGGGCCACGTCAGATACGCAGTATTTT
once TRBJ1-6 . TRBV7-9 CASSLTGDTSPLHF TGTGCCAGCAGCTTAACGGGAGACACTTCACCCCTCCACTTT
once TRBJ1-5 . TRBV19 CASSIVGRPQHF TGTGCCAGTAGTATAGTGGGGAGGCCCCAGCATTTT
. TRBJ1-6 . TRBV6-5 CASNPGPDSPLHF TGTGCCAGCAATCCGGGGCCCGATTCACCCCTCCACTTT
. TRBJ1-4 . TRBV9 CASSPRDGFNEKLFF TGTGCCAGCAGCCCACGGGACGGATTTAATGAAAAACTGTTTTTT
. TRBJ2-1 TRBD1 TRBV19 CASSKFRQGGNEQFF TGTGCCAGTAGTAAATTCCGACAGGGGGGGAATGAGCAGTTCTTC
. TRBJ2-1 . TRBV5-1 CASSPGALFNEQFF TGCGCCAGCAGCCCCGGAGCCCTATTCAATGAGCAGTTCTTC
. TRBJ1-6 . TRBV11-1 CASTPGQGPGSPLHF TGTGCCAGCACCCCGGGGCAGGGGCCAGGATCACCCCTCCACTTT
few TRBJ2-1 TRBD2 TRBV6-2/TRBV6-3 CASSSLAGVSNEQFF TGTGCCAGCAGCAGCCTAGCGGGAGTCAGCAATGAGCAGTTCTTC
. TRBJ1-4 . TRBV7-9 CASSLRGILDEKLFF TGTGCCAGCAGCTTGAGAGGGATTTTAGATGAAAAACTGTTTTTT
. TRBJ1-6 TRBD1 TRBV2 CASKGQTMNSPLHF TGTGCCAGCAAGGGACAGACTATGAATTCACCCCTCCACTTT
. TRBJ1-1 . TRBV30 CAWSHPRGTEAFF TGTGCCTGGAGTCATCCGAGGGGCACTGAAGCTTTCTTT
. TRBJ1-2 TRBD1 TRBV7-3 CASSLTGDRGYGYTF TGTGCCAGCAGCTTAACTGGGGACAGGGGCTATGGCTACACCTTC
few TRBJ1-5 . TRBV29-1 CSVGSSNQPQHF TGCAGCGTTGGTTCCTCCAATCAGCCCCAGCATTTT
. TRBJ2-5 . TRBV5-1 CASSLAEPVQETQYF TGCGCCAGCAGCTTGGCCGAACCCGTACAAGAGACCCAGTACTTC
few TRBJ1-2 . TRBV6-1 CASSEANSLYTF TGTGCCAGCAGTGAAGCCAACAGCCTCTACACCTTC
. TRBJ2-5 . TRBV10-2 CASTKSEGVGTQYF TGCGCCAGCACAAAGTCTGAGGGGGTAGGGACCCAGTACTTC
. TRBJ2-1 . TRBV12-3/TRBV12-4 CASSLLGVNEQFF TGTGCCAGCAGTTTATTGGGAGTGAATGAGCAGTTCTTC
few TRBJ2-1 . TRBV4-2 CASSQVGGYYNEQFF TGTGCCAGCAGCCAAGTCGGGGGTTACTACAATGAGCAGTTCTTC
. TRBJ2-5 . TRBV6-5 CASSYSGVFGGETQYF TGTGCCAGCAGTTACTCTGGGGTTTTTGGAGGAGAGACCCAGTACTTC
. TRBJ1-3 . TRBV4-1 CASKRTETSGNTIYF TGCGCCAGCAAGAGAACTGAAACCTCTGGAAACACCATATATTTT
. TRBJ1-5 . TRBV7-9 CASSLDATNQPQHF TGTGCCAGCAGCTTGGACGCAACTAATCAGCCCCAGCATTTT
. TRBJ2-7 TRBD1 TRBV15 CATSREGTGPNEQYF TGTGCCACCAGCAGAGAGGGGACAGGGCCCAACGAGCAGTACTTC
. TRBJ1-4 . TRBV5-1 CASSLAGAREKLFF TGCGCCAGCAGCTTGGCAGGGGCGCGAGAAAAACTGTTTTTT
. TRBJ1-2 . TRBV30 CAWATGWTGYTF TGTGCCTGGGCGACAGGCTGGACTGGCTACACCTTC
. TRBJ1-3 . TRBV30 CAWSGDRGNTIYF TGTGCCTGGAGTGGGGACCGGGGAAACACCATATATTTT